These T cell receptor beta chains were read from a single sample in a study of regulatory T cells in long-lasting Graves disease. Using its own MiXCR run on the multiplex PCR reads, TCRdb lists one record per CDR3 protein. The profile shows roughly 350,000 distinct CDR3 sequences, under 20% of them singletons. These records were also assigned to another study, of T cells in Graves' hyperthyroidism and ophthalmopathy.

Material: peripheral blood mononuclear cells (PBMCs), obtained at new diagnosis, from a patient treated with antithyroid drugs. These receptors came from a woman between 18 and 29 years old with Graves disease. Both conserved end residues are part of each CDR3. Each record gives: V gene, D gene, J gene, clone size, CDR3 protein, CDR3 DNA. The D gene is left open where the match is weak. Not every row has a clone size; where given, it reads once, few, many or a size class.

>TRBV30|TRBD2|TRBJ2-3|.
CAFSTPLTSRSQYF
TGTGCCTTCTCGACCCCCTTGACTAGCAGATCGCAGTATTTT
>TRBV28|TRBD1|TRBJ2-3|many
CASSPPLFSQGADTQYF
TGTGCCAGCAGTCCGCCCCTATTTTCACAGGGGGCAGATACGCAGTATTTT
>TRBV20-1|.|TRBJ2-1|.
CSAREQNEQFF
TGCAGTGCTAGGGAACAGAATGAGCAGTTCTTC
>TRBV5-1|.|TRBJ2-1|.
CASSLALQVEGVYNEQFF
TGCGCCAGCAGCTTGGCTTTACAGGTCGAGGGCGTTTACAATGAGCAGTTCTTC
>TRBV30|.|TRBJ1-4|many
CAWSVLRGANEKLFF
TGTGCCTGGAGTGTACTAAGGGGGGCTAATGAAAAACTGTTTTTT
>TRBV3-1|.|TRBJ2-1|many
CASSLGPGVMNEQFF
TGTGCCAGCAGCCTGGGGCCGGGAGTAATGAATGAGCAGTTCTTC
>TRBV5-1|.|TRBJ1-5|many
CASSPGGAPVQPQHF
TGCGCCAGCAGCCCTGGAGGGGCTCCGGTTCAGCCCCAGCATTTT
>TRBV29-1|TRBD1|TRBJ2-1|few
CSFGQGVYEQFF
TGCAGCTTCGGACAGGGAGTTTATGAGCAGTTCTTC
>TRBV28|.|TRBJ2-7|many
CASSHGALGGEQYF
TGTGCCAGCAGTCACGGAGCTTTGGGCGGGGAGCAGTACTTC
>TRBV29-1|.|TRBJ2-5|.
CSVGLTGGLTQYF
TGCAGCGTTGGATTGACAGGCGGGCTGACCCAGTACTTC
>TRBV25-1|.|TRBJ1-1|.
CASRVHTEAFF
TGTGCCAGCAGAGTTCACACTGAAGCTTTCTTT
>TRBV9|.|TRBJ2-1|many
CASSAGMGEQFF
TGTGCCAGCAGCGCCGGAATGGGGGAGCAGTTCTTC
>TRBV6-5|.|TRBJ1-1|many
CASSYVSQTVMNTEAFF
TGTGCCAGCAGTTACGTCTCCCAGACAGTCATGAACACTGAAGCTTTCTTT